This TCR beta chain was recorded in a study of blood T cell repertoires in COVID-19. Looking at the study overall: Researchers got acute and convalescent COVID-19 samples from the United States, Italy and Spain. PBMCs, B-cell-depleted T cells, or T cells were the source of the cDNA or gDNA that made up the material.

The CDR3 consists of 16 residues. Unmatched junction bases numbered 12, after V lost 3 bases and J lost 5 bases. Germline V gene sequence: CDR1 MGHDK, CDR2 SYGVNS. Methods used by the authors: Reference gene primer amplification gave estimated nucleated cell counts. Clones were read by immunoSEQ multiplex PCR, and TCRdb kept only the in-frame ones, dropping some. The D gene and trimming were derived from the DNA, and the V and J assignments and clone size from that table. The sample includes fewer than 300,000 clones, about 68% of them seen just once. This sequence joins TRBV25-1 and TRBJ2-7, with TRBD2 matching over 8 bases. The material sequenced was peripheral blood. The clonotype comes from a woman at least 80 years old with acute or convalescent COVID-19. The CDR3 reads CASSDRRAGGSNEQYF. In nucleotides, the CDR3 is TGTGCCAGCAGTGATAGGAGGGCGGGGGGATCCAACGAGCAGTACTTC.